This passage covers 9 T cell receptor beta chains from one sample sequenced in a study of T cell responses to AZD1222 COVID-19 vaccine. Profiled with immunoSEQ multiplex PCR; TCRdb holds only in-frame clones, not every one. The sample shows 95,000 to 110,000 clones, about 89% of them seen only once. The material was peripheral blood, obtained 28 days after the second AZD1222 dose. Source of these receptors: an adult who received the AZD1222 COVID-19 vaccine.

The V gene is TRBV5-1, the J gene TRBJ1-2, with D perhaps TRBD1 (5 bases). V lost 0 bases, J lost 7 bases, and 13 bases lay in between. This CDR3 is built from 14 residues. Germline V lookup: CDR1 SGHRS, CDR2 YFSETQ. DNA of the CDR3: TGCGCCAGCAGCTTGGGTTCAGGGCTTGCTGGCTACACCTTC. Residues: CASSLGSGLAGYTF.

The J gene is TRBJ2-5, the V gene TRBV27; D unclear. V shed 5 bases and J shed 0 bases, with 13 bases lying between them. CDR1 is MNHEY and CDR2 is SMNVEV in the germline V gene (reference sequence). This CDR3 spans 15 amino acids. The CDR3: CASSPSSAYQETQYF. CDR3 bases: TGTGCCAGCAGTCCCTCGAGCGCCTACCAAGAGACCCAGTACTTC.

This chain links TRBV10-3 with TRBJ2-5; the match to TRBD2 covers 13 bases. There are 14 residues in the CDR3. The ends lost 10 bases at V and 1 base at J; junction bases unmatched: 3. In germline, CDR1 is ENHRY, CDR2 SYGVKD. CDR3 region: CATRTSGGQETQYF. CDR3 DNA: TGTGCCACTAGGACTAGCGGGGGCCAAGAGACCCAGTACTTC.

Only a few counts were recorded for this clone. The rearrangement joins TRBV28 to TRBJ1-3; D unresolved. Trimming removed 3 bases from V and 0 bases from J, with 6 bases in between. The CDR3 extends over 14 amino acids. CDR1 MDHEN and CDR2 SYDVKM come from the germline V gene. This CDR3 is CASSFLSSGNTIYF. Here the CDR3 DNA reads TGTGCCAGCAGTTTTCTCTCCTCTGGAAACACCATATATTTT.

The chain joins TRBV30 to TRBJ1-1; no reliable D call. There are 14 residues in the CDR3. Trimming shortened V by 5 bases and J by 3 bases, and 16 bases separated the two germline ends. The V gene's germline CDR1 is GTSNPN and CDR2 SVGIG (reference sequence). The CDR3 region is CAWAPLDIYTEAFF. Written as DNA, the CDR3 is TGTGCCTGGGCGCCCCTTGACATCTACACTGAAGCTTTCTTT. The variable domain in full, with the rest retrieved from reference TRBV30 and TRBJ1-1, is SQTIHQWPATLVQPVGSPLSLECTVEGTSNPNLYWYRQAAGRGLQLLFYSVGIGQISSEVPQNLSASRPQDRQFILSSKKLLLSDSGFYLCAWAPLDIYTEAFFGQGTRLTVV.

This clone was detected only a few times. The J gene is TRBJ1-2, the V gene TRBV15; unclear D gene. Looked up from germline, CDR1 is LNHNV and CDR2 is YYDKDF (reference sequence). The CDR3 has 15 residues. V was clipped by 0 bases and J by 0 bases, with 8 bases between them. The CDR3 sequence: CATSRETNTNYGYTF. CDR3 nucleotide sequence: TGTGCCACCAGCAGAGAAACAAATACTAACTATGGCTACACCTTC. Complete variable domain (other parts from reference TRBV15 and TRBJ1-2): DAMVIQNPRYQVTQFGKPVTLSCSQTLNHNVMYWYQQKSSQAPKLLFHYYDKDFNNEADTPDNFQSRRPNTSFCFLDIRSPGLGDTAMYLCATSRETNTNYGYTFGSGTRLTVV.

The chain carries TRBV7-9 and TRBJ2-1; D unresolved. The CDR3 extends over 13 amino acids. V was clipped by 3 bases and J by 10 bases, with 13 bases between them. From germline, CDR1 is SEHNR and CDR2 FQNEAQ (reference sequence). The CDR3 nucleotides read TGTGCCAGCAGCTTCCTGGCGGCCTGGGAGCAGTTCTTC. Translated: CASSFLAAWEQFF.

This chain joins TRBV5-4 and TRBJ1-1; D gene uncertain. CDR1 is SGHNT, CDR2 YYREEE, per germline (reference sequence). Trimming pared 1 base from V and 0 bases from J, leaving 7 bases between. CDR3 length: 14 amino acids. The DNA of the CDR3 is TGTGCCAGCAGCTTGTCCAGTGTGAACACTGAAGCTTTCTTT. Its protein product is CASSLSSVNTEAFF.

The chain employs TRBV29-1 and TRBJ2-1; D ambiguous. Germline V gene data show CDR1 as SQVTM and CDR2 as ANQGSEA. V lost 2 bases, J lost 8 bases, and 4 bases lay in between. This CDR3 spans 10 amino acids. CDR3 sequence: CSVETDEQFF. Written as DNA, the CDR3 is TGCAGCGTTGAAACGGATGAGCAGTTCTTC.